The 2 T cell receptor beta chains in this list originate from one sample, sequenced in a study of T-cell memory formation after mild COVID-19. TCRdb passed the 5' RACE reads through MiXCR, listing each CDR3 protein once. This sample carries around 160,000 distinct CDR3 sequences, 11% of them seen once, and the ten largest clones take approximately 3.8%. The specimen was PBMCs or a T cell subset sorted from them (not recorded which). These receptor sequences come from a man younger than 35 who had mild COVID-19 (a few samples of this study predate the infection). Cell type and time point are not known.

This rearrangement joins TRBV5-1 to TRBJ1-5, with D perhaps matching TRBD1 (6 bases). CDR1 SGHRS and CDR2 YFSETQ come from the germline V gene. CDR3 length: 15 amino acids. V was cut by 3 bases and J by 1 base, with 11 bases left in between. The DNA of the CDR3 is TGCGCCAGCAGCTCGCAGGGGTTGAGCAATCAGCCCCAGCATTTT. Protein product: CASSSQGLSNQPQHF.

The chain joins TRBV27 to TRBJ2-3; D is unclear. This CDR3 is built from 12 residues. Trimming pared 6 bases from V and 2 bases from J, leaving 6 bases between. CDR1 MNHEY and CDR2 SMNVEV come from the germline V gene (reference sequence). CDR3 residues: CASRWDTDTQYF. DNA for the CDR3: TGTGCCAGCAGGTGGGACACAGATACGCAGTATTTT.